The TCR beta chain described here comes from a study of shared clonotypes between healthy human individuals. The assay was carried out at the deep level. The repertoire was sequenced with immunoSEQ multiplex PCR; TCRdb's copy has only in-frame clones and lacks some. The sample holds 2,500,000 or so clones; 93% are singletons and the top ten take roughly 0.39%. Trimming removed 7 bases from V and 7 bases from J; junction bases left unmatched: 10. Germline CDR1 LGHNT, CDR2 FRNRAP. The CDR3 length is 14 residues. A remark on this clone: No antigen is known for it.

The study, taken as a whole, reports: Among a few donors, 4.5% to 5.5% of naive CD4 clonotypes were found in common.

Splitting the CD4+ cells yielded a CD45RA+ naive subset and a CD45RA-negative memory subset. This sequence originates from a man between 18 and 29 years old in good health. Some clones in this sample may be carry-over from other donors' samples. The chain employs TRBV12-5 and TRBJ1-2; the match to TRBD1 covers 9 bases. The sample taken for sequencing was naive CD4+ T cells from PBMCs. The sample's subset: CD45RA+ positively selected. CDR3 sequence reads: CASALSGTGSGYTF. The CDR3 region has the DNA TGTGCTAGTGCCCTCTCGGGGACAGGGTCTGGCTACACCTTC.